This T cell receptor (beta chain) was captured by sequencing in a study of cytomegalovirus exposure and HLA in healthy donors. The PCR contained 60 Vbeta and 13 Jbeta primers. Per the original data handling: The count from a later analysis was some 81 million unique TCR beta chains, 9 million to 12 million of them shared. The repertoire was sequenced with immunoSEQ multiplex PCR; TCRdb's copy has only in-frame clones and lacks some. V, J and clone size derive from that table, while D and trimming were established from the DNA sequence. The sample table sets out over 100,000 clones. This CDR3 contains 16 residues. In germline, CDR1 is MDHEN, CDR2 SYDVKM. The trim removed 5 bases at V and 8 bases at J, leaving 14 bases unmatched. Findings and limits, study-wide: Some public TCRs appeared in many individuals, while most sequences were rare.

As regards this clone: Its antigen is not identified.

The clonotype comes from a man aged 25-45 years in good health and CMV-seronegative. V and J are TRBV28 and TRBJ2-1; 8 bases are shared with TRBD2. Sequencing was carried out using PBMCs. CDR3 loop: CASSPLEVAGLDEQFF. The CDR3 bases are TGTGCCAGCAGTCCTCTGGAAGTAGCGGGGTTGGATGAGCAGTTCTTC.